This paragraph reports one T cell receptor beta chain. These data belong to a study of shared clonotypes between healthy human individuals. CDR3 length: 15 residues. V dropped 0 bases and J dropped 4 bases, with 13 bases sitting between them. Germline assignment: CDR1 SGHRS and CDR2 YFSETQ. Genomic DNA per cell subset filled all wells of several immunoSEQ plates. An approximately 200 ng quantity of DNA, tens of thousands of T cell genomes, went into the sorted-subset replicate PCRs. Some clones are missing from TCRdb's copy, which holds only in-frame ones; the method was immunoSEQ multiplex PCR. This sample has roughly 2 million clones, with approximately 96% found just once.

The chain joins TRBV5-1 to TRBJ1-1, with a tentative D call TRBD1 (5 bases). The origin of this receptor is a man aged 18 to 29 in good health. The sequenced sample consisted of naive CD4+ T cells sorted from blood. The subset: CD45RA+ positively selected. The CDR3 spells CASSLGQFRSTEAFF. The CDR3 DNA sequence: TGCGCCAGCAGCTTGGGACAGTTCCGTAGCACTGAAGCTTTCTTT.